This is a list of T cell receptor beta chains from one sample in a study of blood T cells in healthy people across ages. One entry per CDR3 protein, called by TCRdb with MiXCR from the 5' RACE reads. The sample has approximately 1.5 million distinct CDR3 sequences; around 35% are singletons. Sequenced: blood. All receptors come from a woman in her twenties or thirties in good health. CDR3s leave out the opening cysteine and the closing phenylalanine or tryptophan. The D gene is left open where the match is weak. Clone sizes are given selectively: once, few, many, or a class where the clone is expanded.

J gene	clone size	V gene	D gene	CDR3 protein
TRBJ2-1	.	TRBV5-1	TRBD2	ASSLPTSGSTNEQF
TRBJ2-4	few	TRBV3-1	.	ASSQVVDGSIRTKNIQY
TRBJ2-2	.	TRBV6-5	TRBD1	ASSRETGDAGELF
.	.	TRBV10-3	.	AISEVGKPYEQY
TRBJ2-7	few	TRBV6-6	TRBD2	ASRSSGPREEQY
TRBJ2-7	few	TRBV6-1	.	ASSDPGKYEQY
TRBJ2-7	few	TRBV27	TRBD1	ASSIGTEKPYEQY
TRBJ2-5	few	TRBV7-9	.	ASSWIQETQY
TRBJ2-5	.	TRBV27	TRBD1	ASRYRTGGEETQY
TRBJ1-1	.	TRBV18	.	ASSPLPSGSINTEAF
TRBJ1-1	.	TRBV7-9	.	ASSRMRDTEAF
TRBJ1-5	.	TRBV12-3/TRBV12-4	.	ASRFGLNQPQH
TRBJ2-3	.	TRBV12-3/TRBV12-4	.	ASTTPKGGRTDTQY
TRBJ2-1	many	TRBV20-1	TRBD2	SAPGIAGFYNEQF
TRBJ2-1	.	TRBV6-1	TRBD1	ASRDDRAYNEQF
TRBJ2-2	many	TRBV7-9	.	ASSLGLNTGELF
TRBJ2-2	.	TRBV27	TRBD2	ASSFLTSGRAGTGELF
TRBJ2-5	many	TRBV29-1	TRBD2	SATSGLAVQETQY
TRBJ2-3	.	TRBV2	.	ASSSLETDTQY
TRBJ2-7	few	TRBV27	.	ASSHTSTEQY
TRBJ1-2	.	TRBV28	TRBD1	ASTQGGQGSNYGYT
TRBJ2-1	.	TRBV10-3	TRBD1	AITQDRSGGEQF
TRBJ2-1	.	TRBV7-2	TRBD2	ASMRGIKYNEQF
TRBJ2-7	.	TRBV5-5	TRBD1	ASSVRPGQGYGQY
TRBJ2-6	few	TRBV6-5	TRBD1	ASRGQGAGANVLT
TRBJ2-1	.	TRBV12-3/TRBV12-4	TRBD2	ASKAGGGQF
TRBJ2-1	.	TRBV20-1	.	SADRRGLKNNEQF
TRBJ2-7	few	TRBV29-1	.	SVAYSGTWRSYEQY
TRBJ1-2	.	TRBV28	.	ASRERGARGGYT
TRBJ1-3	.	TRBV29-1	.	SVVTEVGNTIY
TRBJ2-1	many	TRBV5-1	TRBD1	ASSSMPTGEMEQF
TRBJ2-7	few	TRBV20-1	.	SAPRIVYSYEQY
TRBJ2-4	.	TRBV5-1	TRBD1	ASSPGPGQGGHIQY
TRBJ2-4	few	TRBV11-2	.	ASSLRGRQAKNIQY
TRBJ2-5	few	TRBV10-1	.	ASRKGGQETQY
TRBJ2-3	few	TRBV3-1	.	ASRRGGSADTQY
TRBJ2-5	.	TRBV3-1	TRBD2	ASSLPLAGQETQY
TRBJ1-1	.	TRBV27	.	ASSLLGAGGTEAF
TRBJ2-7	few	TRBV4-1	TRBD2	ASSQWTSGASYEQY
TRBJ1-1	.	TRBV5-6	.	ASSWGYSRVETEAF
TRBJ1-1	few	TRBV9	.	ASSVDEGMGTEAF
TRBJ2-5	few	TRBV5-1	.	ASSQRDPQETQY
TRBJ2-7	.	TRBV5-1	TRBD1	ASSSRDRGHSYEQY
TRBJ2-3	.	TRBV10-3	.	AISDPGRGATDTQY
TRBJ2-5	few	TRBV20-1	.	SASPPGQFQETQY
TRBJ1-1	few	TRBV4-2	.	ASSQDGRTEAF
TRBJ2-5	.	TRBV7-3	TRBD2	ASSPGPSGRSGGEQY
TRBJ2-1	few	TRBV9	.	ASSREGLPTYNEQF
.	.	TRBV7-2	TRBD1	ASSLAAWDRGAYEQY
TRBJ2-1	few	TRBV9	.	ASSAEGERDVYNEQF
TRBJ2-1	.	TRBV20-1	.	SASWLSGSYNEQF
TRBJ2-3	.	TRBV2	TRBD2	ASSSLLAGSTDTQY
TRBJ2-1	few	TRBV7-2	.	ASTQTVEQF
TRBJ2-7	few	TRBV13	.	ASSAGGTGVYEQY
TRBJ2-4	many	TRBV5-1	.	ASRSETPENSIQY
TRBJ2-3	few	TRBV11-2	.	ASSLVLGAQY
TRBJ2-2	few	TRBV6-2/TRBV6-3	TRBD2	ASCNGLAGAGELF
TRBJ2-3	few	TRBV9	TRBD1	ASSVATGTGLSLDTQY
TRBJ1-1	.	TRBV10-3	.	AITSNTEAF
TRBJ2-2	few	TRBV7-9	TRBD2	ASSSTRDVAGNPGELF